These 27 T cell receptor beta chains were sequenced from one sample in a study of PD-1 blockade in classical Hodgkin lymphoma. Produced via immunoSEQ multiplex PCR; TCRdb's table is partial and in-frame only. The sample holds 10,000 to 15,000 clones, 91% seen once. Every patient relapsed after autologous stem cell transplantation, and brentuximab vedotin exposure varied. Material: peripheral blood mononuclear cells (PBMCs), obtained at baseline. These receptors originate from a human donor with classical Hodgkin lymphoma.

In this sample, this clone turned up once. V is TRBV7-9 and J is TRBJ1-4; D may be TRBD1 (5 bases). The CDR3 runs 12 residues. Trimming took off 4 bases at V and 11 bases at J, with 11 bases between the two ends. CDR1 SEHNR and CDR2 FQNEAQ come from the germline V gene (reference sequence). CDR3 nucleotide sequence: TGTGCCAGCAGCTCTGGGGGGATTAAACTGTTTTTT. Its translation: CASSSGGIKLFF.

The table lists this clone with a count of one. The chain is built from TRBV11-2 and TRBJ1-1; D possibly corresponds to TRBD1 (5 bases). The V end lost 7 bases, the J end lost 8 bases, and 26 bases lay between the germline ends. The CDR3 runs 16 residues. Germline-derived CDR1 and CDR2 are SGHAT and FQNNGV. This CDR3 reads CASTTFRVKGTPEAFF. The CDR3 DNA sequence: TGTGCCAGCACCACATTTAGAGTTAAAGGGACGCCCGAAGCTTTCTTT.

This rearrangement joins TRBV5-4 to TRBJ1-2; possibly TRBD1 for D (6 bases). The CDR3 consists of 14 residues. Per the germline V gene, CDR1 is SGHNT and CDR2 is YYREEE (reference sequence). The V end was cut by 4 bases, the J end by 5 bases, with 15 bases between. The CDR3 spells CASSKDRIGYGYTF. CDR3 coding DNA: TGTGCCAGCAGCAAAGACAGGATCGGTTATGGCTACACCTTC.

This chain connects TRBV5-6 to TRBJ2-5; D may correspond to TRBD1 or TRBD2 (5 bases each). The CDR3 totals 15 residues. V lost 4 bases and J lost 5, with 18 bases in between. Germline assignment: CDR1 SGHDT and CDR2 YYEEEE. In nucleotides, the CDR3 is TGTGCCAGCAGCAGGACCGGGACCTGGGTTGAGACCCAGTACTTC. It encodes CASSRTGTWVETQYF.

V gene TRBV7-8 combines with J gene TRBJ2-1; D is unresolved. Trimming cost V 1 base and J 8 bases, with 12 bases left between them. Germline CDR1 is SGHVS and CDR2 is FQNEAQ. The CDR3 covers 14 residues. The CDR3 loop is CASSLVSYRHEQFF. CDR3 bases: TGTGCCAGCAGCTTAGTAAGTTATCGGCATGAGCAGTTCTTC.

V and J are TRBV5-5 and TRBJ2-5; D gene unclear. The CDR3 consists of 12 residues. Deletions cut 10 bases from V and 2 bases from J, with 12 bases between. Germline lookup yields CDR1 SGHKS and CDR2 YYEKEE (reference sequence). CDR3 residues: CASYLGQETQYF. CDR3 DNA sequence: TGTGCCTCCTACCTGGGGCAAGAGACCCAGTACTTC.

This chain connects TRBV6-6 to TRBJ1-1; 8 nucleotides agree with TRBD1. From germline, CDR1 is MNHNY and CDR2 SVGAGI (reference sequence). The CDR3 covers 15 residues. V lost 4 bases to trimming and J lost 0 bases; unmatched junction nucleotides: 4. The CDR3 is CASSSPTGVNTEAFF. CDR3 bases: TGTGCCAGCAGTTCGCCGACAGGGGTGAACACTGAAGCTTTCTTT.

The chain recombines TRBV6-5 with TRBJ2-5; no firm D call. With 2 bases removed from V and 1 base from J, the gap between germline ends came to 5 bases. The length of the CDR3 is 13 residues. Per germline, CDR1 MNHEY and CDR2 SVGAGI. The CDR3 sequence is CASSYQAQETQYF. The CDR3 region has the DNA TGTGCCAGCAGTTACCAGGCCCAAGAGACCCAGTACTTC.

The chain is built from TRBV19 and TRBJ1-5, with TRBD1 matching 9 bases. V shed 3 bases, J shed 1 base, and the junction held 10 bases outside the gene matches. CDR1 is LNHDA, CDR2 SQIVND, per germline (reference sequence). The CDR3 contains 18 residues. Written as DNA, the CDR3 is TGTGCCAGTAGTATCTCGGGACAGGGAGCCCAAAGCAATCAGCCCCAGCATTTT. This translates into CASSISGQGAQSNQPQHF.

The chain employs TRBV19 and TRBJ1-1; D is uncertain. V lost 4 bases and J lost 3, with 9 bases in between. The CDR3 covers 13 residues. The germline V gene encodes CDR1 LNHDA and CDR2 SQIVND (reference sequence). The CDR3 DNA reads as TGTGCCAGTAGTAACCCGAGGGACACTGAAGCTTTCTTT. Amino acid sequence: CASSNPRDTEAFF.

The J gene is TRBJ1-1, the V gene TRBV2, with D perhaps matching TRBD1 (6 bases). Looked up from germline, CDR1 is SNHLY and CDR2 is FYNNEI. Between the trimmed V and J ends, which lost 5 bases and 1 base, there was a span of 14 bases. This CDR3 is built from 15 residues. The CDR3 loop is CASSLSGDSNTEAFF. CDR3 DNA: TGTGCCAGCAGTTTATCAGGGGACTCGAACACTGAAGCTTTCTTT.

V and J are TRBV5-1 and TRBJ1-2; 8 positions agree with TRBD1. This CDR3 region has 15 residues. In germline, CDR1 is SGHRS, CDR2 YFSETQ. J was trimmed by 6 bases and V by 4 bases; bases with no gene match: 11. The CDR3 protein is CASSLNDRGGNGYTF. CDR3 bases: TGCGCCAGCAGCCTCAATGACAGGGGAGGGAATGGCTACACCTTC.

This clone showed up just once. An end of the junction does not agree with germline; a read error may underlie this. This chain connects TRBV25-1 to TRBJ2-3; 11 nucleotides agree with TRBD1. Germline assignment: CDR1 MGHDK and CDR2 SYGVNS. This CDR3 has 17 amino acids. CDR3 coding DNA: TGTGCCGGCAGTGATCTGGGACAGGGGGGTAGTCAAGATACGCAGTATTTT. Its translation is CAGSDLGQGGSQDTQYF.

The chain carries TRBV7-2 and TRBJ2-1; 9 bases fit TRBD2. CDR1 SGHTA and CDR2 FQGNSA come from the germline V gene. V lost 3 bases, J lost 5 bases, and 5 bases stayed unmatched. CDR3 size: 15 residues. CDR3 in DNA: TGTGCCAGCAGCTTGGGGCGGGGGGGCAACAATGAGCAGTTCTTC. This gives the protein CASSLGRGGNNEQFF.

The chain carries TRBV5-1 and TRBJ1-1, with no clear D. The CDR3 consists of 14 residues. Trimming took off 0 bases at V and 7 bases at J, with 13 bases between the two ends. CDR1 and CDR2 (germline): SGHRS, YFSETQ. This CDR3 is CASSLAETKSEAFF. As DNA, the CDR3 is TGCGCCAGCAGCTTGGCCGAGACTAAGAGTGAAGCTTTCTTT.

The rearrangement joins TRBV20-1 to TRBJ1-1; unclear D gene. Per the germline V gene, CDR1 is DFQATT and CDR2 is SNEGSKA (reference sequence). V lost 5 bases and J 5 bases, leaving 6 bases between the germline ends. This CDR3 comprises 10 residues. The DNA of the CDR3 is TGCAGTGCTCCAGGTACTGAAGCTTTCTTT. It yields the protein CSAPGTEAFF.

This sequence joins TRBV6-4 and TRBJ2-1; D unclear. CDR1 is MRHNA, CDR2 SNTAGT, per germline. V was pared by 8 bases and J by 4 bases, with 12 bases between. The CDR3 has 13 amino acids. The CDR3 nucleotides read TGTGCCAGCGCCAGGACCTCTTACAATGAGCAGTTCTTC. This codes for CASARTSYNEQFF.

The chain employs TRBV11-3 and TRBJ2-1, with a tentative D call TRBD2 (6 bases). The V end was cut by 2 bases, the J end by 3 bases, with 17 bases between. There are 17 residues in the CDR3. Per germline, CDR1 SGHNT and CDR2 YENEEA. CDR3 loop: CASSLNSLRGSYNEQFF. The CDR3, as DNA: TGTGCCAGCAGCTTAAACTCCCTGCGGGGCAGCTACAATGAGCAGTTCTTC.

J is TRBJ2-5 and V is TRBV28; 7 nucleotides agree with TRBD1. Germline V gene data show CDR1 as MDHEN and CDR2 as SYDVKM. Trimming cost V 5 bases and J 5 bases; bases outside gene matches: 8. The CDR3 has 14 amino acids. The DNA for the CDR3 is TGTGCCAGCAGTCGCCCGACAGGGCGGGAGACCCAGTACTTC. This translates into CASSRPTGRETQYF.

In this sample, this clone turned up a few times. The genes are TRBV28 and TRBJ1-1; 8 bases fit TRBD1. Germline CDR1 reads MDHEN; CDR2 reads SYDVKM. The CDR3 runs to 14 residues. Germline trimming cut 1 base from V and 6 bases from J; bases unmatched to any gene: 4. DNA for the CDR3: TGTGCCAGCAGTTTATTACCGGGACAGGCTGAAGCTTTCTTT. Translation: CASSLLPGQAEAFF.

The gene calls are TRBV12-5 and TRBJ2-6; D unclear. This CDR3 is 13 amino acids long. The V and J ends lost 6 bases and 1 base respectively, with 4 bases between them. Germline V gene lookup returns CDR1 LGHNT and CDR2 FRNRAP. The CDR3 nucleotides read TGTGCTAGTGGCACGTCTGGGGCCAACGTCCTGACTTTC. Protein: CASGTSGANVLTF.

The V call is TRBV11-2, the J call TRBJ1-1; TRBD1 might be the D (6 bases). CDR3 size: 14 residues. Germline V gives CDR1 SGHAT, CDR2 FQNNGV. V was cut by 5 bases and J by 2 bases, with 12 bases left in between. The CDR3 coding sequence is TGTGCCAGCAGCCCCCACAGGGACAACACTGAAGCTTTCTTT. It is translated as CASSPHRDNTEAFF. Together with reference TRBV11-2 and TRBJ1-1, the CDR3 gives the full variable domain: EAGVAQSPRYKIIEKRQSVAFWCNPISGHATLYWYQQILGQGPKLLIQFQNNGVVDDSQLPKDRFSAERLKGVDSTLKIQPAKLEDSAVYLCASSPHRDNTEAFFGQGTRLTVV.

V gene TRBV19 combines with J gene TRBJ2-3, with 7 positions matching TRBD2. This CDR3 region has 14 residues. Germline V gives CDR1 LNHDA, CDR2 SQIVND (reference sequence). Germline trimming cut 5 bases from V and 4 bases from J; bases unmatched to any gene: 6. The CDR3, as DNA: TGTGCCAGTAGTTCTAACGCGGGAGCAGATACGCAGTATTTT. Its protein product is CASSSNAGADTQYF.

The chain recombines TRBV7-9 with TRBJ1-3, with D unclear. The CDR3 runs 16 residues. Germline loops: CDR1 SEHNR, CDR2 FQNEAQ (reference sequence). With 2 bases removed from V and 0 bases from J, the gap between germline ends came to 11 bases. The CDR3 spells CASSLRRGSSGNTIYF. CDR3 in DNA: TGTGCCAGCAGCTTACGGCGAGGGAGCTCTGGAAACACCATATATTTT.

V usage is TRBV6-5 and J usage is TRBJ1-1; 10 bases align to TRBD1. Germline lookup yields CDR1 MNHEY and CDR2 SVGAGI. The CDR3 sequence is 14 residues long. J gave up 8 bases and V 6 bases, and 9 bases lay outside the gene matches. CDR3 bases: TGTGCCAGCAGCGTCCGGGACAGGGGTCCGGAAGCTTTCTTT. This translates into CASSVRDRGPEAFF.

The gene calls are TRBV23-1 and TRBJ2-2; the D is unclear. TRBV23-1 is an open reading frame, and its role is uncertain. V dropped 3 bases and J dropped 13 bases, with 24 bases sitting between them. The CDR3 runs 16 residues. In DNA, the CDR3 is TGCGCCAGCAGTCACCTAGAGTTCAGGACCCCAAAGGGGCTGTTTTTT. It codes for CASSHLEFRTPKGLFF.

This clone was observed a single time. The V and J genes are TRBV6-4 and TRBJ1-5; unclear D gene. With 2 bases removed from V and 10 bases from J, the gap between germline ends came to 12 bases. CDR1 MRHNA and CDR2 SNTAGT come from the germline V gene. The CDR3 is made up of 13 amino acids. The CDR3 here is CASSDGQSAPQHF. The CDR3 nucleotides are TGTGCCAGCAGTGACGGTCAATCAGCCCCCCAGCATTTT.